This TCR beta chain comes out of a study of OX40 agonist ivuxolimab in advanced cancers. Trimming took off 2 bases at V and 1 base at J, with 12 bases between the two ends. The CDR3 totals 16 residues. CDR1 is MDHEN, CDR2 SYDVKM, per germline. TCRdb keeps only in-frame clones here, not all; method: immunoSEQ multiplex PCR. The top ten hold about 1.8% of the sample, which has roughly 46,000 clones, about 79% seen once. The TCR was taken from an adult with an advanced solid tumor such as melanoma, head and neck, liver or kidney cancer. The specimen was CD4+ or CD8+ T cells sorted from blood, collected in a trial of the OX40 agonist ivuxolimab. The gene calls are TRBV28 and TRBJ1-5; no clear D. The CDR3 bases are TGTGCCAGCAGTTTACCCTCCTTGGGCAGCAATCAGCCCCAGCATTTT. It yields the protein CASSLPSLGSNQPQHF.